The 28 T cell receptor beta chains below come from one sample, sequenced in a study of a mutant IDH1 vaccine in newly diagnosed glioma. The protocol was immunoSEQ multiplex PCR, while the TCRdb copy is restricted to in-frame clones and leaves out a portion. The data contain tens of thousands of clones, under 90% of them seen just once; the ten biggest clones take up about 6.3%. Indicated time point: week 23, last vaccination. Each dose of the vaccine consisted of 300 ug of mutant IDH1 20-mer peptide, with topical imiquimod. No cognate antigen is known for these TCRs. Sequenced material: PBMCs, taken from a glioma patient whose treatment included an IDH1 peptide vaccine. The receptors stem from a man aged 40-49 years with glioma.

The chain recombines TRBV7-6 with TRBJ2-2, with 10 bases fitting TRBD2. The germline CDR1 and CDR2 sequences are SGHVS and FNYEAQ. The CDR3 runs 16 residues. With 6 bases clipped from V and 7 bases from J, the junction kept 11 bases outside the gene matches. The CDR3 DNA reads as TGTGCCAGCAGACGATACCCTAGCGGGGGAAGCGGGGAGCTGTTTTTT. Residues: CASRRYPSGGSGELFF. Based on the CDR3 plus reference TRBV7-6 and TRBJ2-2, the full variable domain is GAGVSQSPRYKVTKRGQDVALRCDPISGHVSLYWYRQALGQGPEFLTYFNYEAQQDKSGLPNDRFSAERPEGSISTLTIQRTEQRDSAMYRCASRRYPSGGSGELFFGEGSRLTVL.

The CDR3 sequence: CASSYLGRDTGELFF. The CDR3 coding sequence is TGTGCCAGCAGTTACCTTGGGCGGGACACCGGGGAGCTGTTTTTT. This chain uses TRBV6-5 with TRBJ2-2; weak D call: TRBD2 (5 bases). V lost 2 bases and J lost 3, with 10 bases in between. In germline, CDR1 is MNHEY, CDR2 SVGAGI. This CDR3 has 15 residues.

The rearrangement joins TRBV29-1 to TRBJ2-2; possible D gene TRBD1, 5 bases. This CDR3 region has 14 residues. Germline CDR1 SQVTM, CDR2 ANQGSEA. V was pared by 1 base and J by 4 bases, with 10 bases between. This chain's CDR3 is CSVEGGLSTGELFF. The CDR3 DNA is TGCAGCGTTGAAGGGGGCCTCAGCACCGGGGAGCTGTTTTTT.

The chain joins TRBV21-1 to TRBJ2-7; TRBD1 is the table's D call and was not checked against the DNA. TRBV21-1 is tagged as a pseudogene. CDR3 size: 12 residues. CDR3 bases: TGTGCCAGCAGCCAAATCTCCTACGAGCAGTACTTC. This gives the protein CASSQISYEQYF.

The chain has TRBV5-1 and TRBJ2-3, with D possibly being TRBD1 (5 bases). The CDR3 sequence is 14 residues long. Trimming cost V 4 bases and J 5 bases, with 14 bases left between them. Germline CDR1 reads SGHRS; CDR2 reads YFSETQ. The CDR3 coding sequence is TGCGCCAGCAGCCTGCAGGGAACGTTAGATACGCAGTATTTT. This gives the protein CASSLQGTLDTQYF.

The chain carries TRBV15 and TRBJ1-5, with D possibly being TRBD1 (5 bases). The CDR3 totals 15 residues. V was shortened by 5 bases and J by 0 bases, with 11 bases between the two germline ends. Germline CDR1 reads LNHNV; CDR2 reads YYDKDF (reference sequence). The chain's CDR3 is CATSGGVSSNQPQHF. Here the CDR3 DNA reads TGTGCCACCAGCGGAGGGGTTTCTAGCAATCAGCCCCAGCATTTT.

V usage is TRBV6-6 and J usage is TRBJ1-1, with a weak D call TRBD1 (5 bases). This CDR3 has 11 amino acids. Germline V gives CDR1 MNHNY, CDR2 SVGAGI (reference sequence). V was shortened by 6 bases and J by 7 bases, with 9 bases between the two germline ends. CDR3 coding DNA: TGTGCCAGCAGCCGGGGCAATGAAGCTTTCTTT. Protein sequence: CASSRGNEAFF.

This clone was counted a single time. This chain uses TRBV7-8 with TRBJ2-2; D is perhaps TRBD1 (5 bases). The CDR3 consists of 15 residues. From germline, CDR1 is SGHVS and CDR2 FQNEAQ. V was pared by 3 bases and J by 1 base, with 9 bases between. The CDR3 loop is CASSFRTQNTGELFF. In nucleotides, the CDR3 is TGTGCCAGCAGCTTTCGGACACAGAACACCGGGGAGCTGTTTTTT. The entire variable domain, with the rest obtained from reference TRBV7-8 and TRBJ2-2, is as follows: GAGVSQSPRYKVAKRGQDVALRCDPISGHVSLFWYQQALGQGPEFLTYFQNEAQLDKSGLPSDRFFAERPEGSVSTLKIQRTQQEDSAVYLCASSFRTQNTGELFFGEGSRLTVL.

The chain combines TRBV7-6 with TRBJ1-5; perhaps TRBD1 as D (5 bases). With 2 bases removed from V and 2 bases from J, the gap between germline ends came to 10 bases. This CDR3 has 15 residues. CDR1 is SGHVS and CDR2 is FNYEAQ in the germline V gene. DNA of the CDR3: TGTGCCAGCAGCTTACAGGGTGGGGGCAATCAGCCCCAGCATTTT. This encodes CASSLQGGGNQPQHF.

V gene TRBV5-4 combines with J gene TRBJ1-4; D unresolved. The germline V gene has CDR1 SGHNT and CDR2 YYREEE (reference sequence). V lost 4 bases to trimming and J lost 4 bases, with 11 bases between them. The CDR3 spans 14 residues. DNA of the CDR3: TGTGCCAGCAGCAACCCGAGCCTTAATGAAAAACTGTTTTTT. Protein: CASSNPSLNEKLFF.

The chain is built from TRBV25-1 and TRBJ2-6; TRBD1 matches 10 bases. Germline values: CDR1 MGHDK, CDR2 SYGVNS. This CDR3 is built from 17 residues. V was pared by 6 bases and J by 1 base, with 6 bases of the junction left unmatched. CDR3 region: CASSLRDRGSGANVLTF. In nucleotides, the CDR3 is TGTGCCAGCAGCCTCCGGGACAGGGGTTCTGGGGCCAACGTCCTGACTTTC. The entire variable domain, with the rest obtained from reference TRBV25-1 and TRBJ2-6, is as follows: EADIYQTPRYLVIGTGKKITLECSQTMGHDKMYWYQQDPGMELHLIHYSYGVNSTEKGDLSSESTVSRIRTEHFPLTLESARPSHTSQYLCASSLRDRGSGANVLTFGAGSRLTVL.

A few counts support this clone. V usage is TRBV7-9 and J usage is TRBJ2-7; D call uncertain. This CDR3 has 13 amino acids. V gave up 1 base and J gave up 3 bases, with 7 bases separating them. Germline lookup yields CDR1 SEHNR and CDR2 FQNEAQ (reference sequence). The CDR3: CASSLVLGYEQYF. CDR3 bases: TGTGCCAGCAGCTTAGTGCTGGGCTACGAGCAGTACTTC.

The rearrangement uses TRBV6-1 and TRBJ1-6, with 7 bases lining up with TRBD1. V lost 10 bases to trimming and J lost 7 bases; unmatched junction nucleotides: 10. The CDR3 is 14 residues long. CDR1 MNHNS and CDR2 SASEGT come from the germline V gene. The CDR3 is CAIPGEGANSPLHF. DNA of the CDR3: TGTGCCATCCCTGGGGAGGGGGCGAATTCACCCCTCCACTTT.

The rearrangement uses TRBV27 and TRBJ1-2, with 11 positions matching TRBD1. The CDR3 loop spans 17 amino acids. Germline CDR1 and CDR2: MNHEY and SMNVEV (reference sequence). V lost 2 bases to trimming and J lost 4 bases; unmatched junction nucleotides: 9. The CDR3 loop is CASSLVGGQGAFYGYTF. CDR3 bases: TGTGCCAGCAGTTTAGTTGGAGGACAGGGGGCGTTCTATGGCTACACCTTC.

The J gene is TRBJ2-5, the V gene TRBV13, with D unclear. This CDR3 is 14 amino acids long. Trimming shortened V by 2 bases and J by 4 bases, and 11 bases separated the two germline ends. The V gene's germline CDR1 is PRHDT and CDR2 FYEKMQ (reference sequence). In DNA form, the CDR3 reads TGTGCCAGCAGCTTAAGTAGTAGTGGAGAGACCCAGTACTTC. Translation gives CASSLSSSGETQYF.

The chain links TRBV29-1 to TRBJ2-3; D is unresolved. With 6 bases removed from V and 5 bases from J, the gap between germline ends came to 15 bases. Germline CDR1 is SQVTM and CDR2 is ANQGSEA. CDR3 length: 13 amino acids. In nucleotides, the CDR3 is TGCAGCGTCGAGTGGGCCGTGGGAGATACGCAGTATTTT. Translated: CSVEWAVGDTQYF.

For the CDR3, the DNA is TGTGCCAGCAGTGAACAGGGGGCTTTGGGAACTGAAGCTTTCTTT. Translation: CASSEQGALGTEAFF. V is TRBV6-1 and J is TRBJ1-1, with TRBD1 matching 8 bases. J lost 5 bases, V lost 2 bases, and 7 bases had no gene match. The germline gives CDR1 MNHNS, CDR2 SASEGT. The CDR3 runs to 15 residues.

This chain uses TRBV5-6 with TRBJ1-3; D gene ambiguous. The CDR3 contains 11 residues. The germline V gene has CDR1 SGHDT and CDR2 YYEEEE. Trimming took 2 bases from V and 7 from J, leaving 4 bases between them. As DNA, the CDR3 is TGTGCCAGCAGCTTTAGGAACACCATATATTTT. This translates into CASSFRNTIYF.

The gene calls are TRBV14 and TRBJ1-2, with D unclear. There are 13 residues in the CDR3. CDR1 and CDR2 from the germline V gene are SGHDN and FVKESK. V lost 4 bases to trimming and J lost 0 bases, with 6 bases between them. The CDR3 spells CASSPRPNYGYTF. The CDR3 DNA follows: TGTGCCAGCAGCCCCAGGCCTAACTATGGCTACACCTTC.

This clone showed up just a few times. CDR3 DNA: TGTGCCACCAGCAGTGGTCTCACTATGAACACTGAAGCTTTCTTT. Translating it yields CATSSGLTMNTEAFF. The chain couples TRBV15 to TRBJ1-1; D call uncertain. CDR1 is LNHNV and CDR2 is YYDKDF in the germline V gene (reference sequence). CDR3 length: 15 residues. V shed 3 bases and J shed 0 bases, with 11 bases lying between them. The full variable domain, completed using reference TRBV15 and TRBJ1-1, is DAMVIQNPRYQVTQFGKPVTLSCSQTLNHNVMYWYQQKSSQAPKLLFHYYDKDFNNEADTPDNFQSRRPNTSFCFLDIRSPGLGDTAMYLCATSSGLTMNTEAFFGQGTRLTVV.

This rearrangement joins TRBV18 to TRBJ2-7, with D possibly being TRBD2 (5 bases). Trimming stripped 3 bases from V and 1 base from J, with 10 bases between. The CDR3 is 14 residues long. CDR1 is KGHSH and CDR2 is LQKENI in the germline V gene. As DNA, the CDR3 is TGTGCCAGCTCACCCTCGACGGGATCCTACGAGCAGTACTTC. Translation gives CASSPSTGSYEQYF. The full variable domain, rest sourced from reference TRBV18 and TRBJ2-7, is NAGVMQNPRHLVRRRGQEARLRCSPMKGHSHVYWYRQLPEEGLKFMVYLQKENIIDESGMPKERFSAEFPKEGPSILRIQQVVRGDSAAYFCASSPSTGSYEQYFGPGTRLTVT.

The V call is TRBV4-1, the J call TRBJ2-3, with 8 positions matching TRBD2. The CDR3 consists of 15 residues. V lost 5 bases and J lost 0; bases outside the gene matches: 4. The germline gives CDR1 MGHRA, CDR2 YSYEKL. CDR3 residues: CASSIGTSSTDTQYF. The CDR3 nucleotides are TGCGCCAGCAGCATCGGGACTAGTAGCACAGATACGCAGTATTTT.

The gene calls are TRBV5-6 and TRBJ1-6; 8 bases map to TRBD1. Germline assignment: CDR1 SGHDT and CDR2 YYEEEE. The V and J ends lost 0 bases and 8 bases, in that order; junction bases with no gene match: 16. This CDR3 has 19 amino acids. CDR3 region: CASSLGWAGGSGEDSPLHF. The DNA for the CDR3 is TGTGCCAGCAGCTTGGGATGGGCAGGGGGCTCGGGCGAGGATTCACCCCTCCACTTT.

The genes are TRBV6-6 and TRBJ1-2, with TRBD1 matching 9 bases. Germline trimming cut 2 bases from V and 6 bases from J; bases unmatched to any gene: 7. CDR3 length: 15 residues. Germline CDR1 MNHNY, CDR2 SVGAGI (reference sequence). The DNA for the CDR3 is TGTGCCAGCAGTTACCCGACAGGGGGGCAGGATGGCTACACCTTC. Translated, it gives CASSYPTGGQDGYTF.

This clone was picked up a small number of times. V is TRBV19 and J is TRBJ2-7, with D possibly TRBD2 on 6 matching bases. The CDR3 length is 12 residues. Germline V gene lookup returns CDR1 LNHDA and CDR2 SQIVND (reference sequence). Trimming removed 7 bases at V and 1 base at J, with 8 bases between. The CDR3 DNA reads as TGTGCCAGTATGGGGGGTTCCTACGAGCAGTACTTC. This translates into CASMGGSYEQYF.

The V gene is TRBV5-4, the J gene TRBJ1-6, with 7 bases matching TRBD1. This CDR3 is 17 amino acids long. V shed 4 bases and J 4 bases; nucleotides not matched to a gene: 11. The germline V gene encodes CDR1 SGHNT and CDR2 YYREEE (reference sequence). The CDR3 DNA sequence: TGTGCCAGCAGCCGGGGACAGCAAATCCCTTATAATTCACCCCTCCACTTT. Amino acid sequence: CASSRGQQIPYNSPLHF.

This clone was seen a single time. CDR3: CAWSVPNYGYTF. The CDR3 DNA is TGTGCCTGGAGTGTACCCAACTATGGCTACACCTTC. The V call is TRBV30, the J call TRBJ1-2; unclear D gene. The ends were cut back, 0 bases at V and 2 bases at J, with 4 bases in the middle. Germline lookup yields CDR1 GTSNPN and CDR2 SVGIG (reference sequence). The CDR3 covers 12 residues. The full variable domain, its missing parts supplied by reference TRBV30 and TRBJ1-2, is SQTIHQWPATLVQPVGSPLSLECTVEGTSNPNLYWYRQAAGRGLQLLFYSVGIGQISSEVPQNLSASRPQDRQFILSSKKLLLSDSGFYLCAWSVPNYGYTFGSGTRLTVV.

This chain links TRBV2 with TRBJ2-3, with TRBD2 identical over 7 bases. The J segment lost 2 bases and the V segment lost 5 bases, leaving 4 bases of the junction unmatched. Germline values: CDR1 SNHLY, CDR2 FYNNEI. This CDR3 is 14 amino acids long. CDR3 loop: CASSRTRHTDTQYF. The CDR3 DNA is TGTGCCAGCAGTCGGACTAGACACACAGATACGCAGTATTTT.